The entry below describes one T cell receptor beta chain. The template, about 510 ng total RNA, yielded TCR beta cDNA made with a constant-region primer. Construction of TCR beta libraries relied on three successive nested multiplex PCR rounds employing slightly modified ARM-PCR. The first two PCR rounds, around 10 cycles each, used TRBV1-TRBV30 forward primers and a C-beta reverse primer. Using its own MiXCR run on the multiplex PCR reads, TCRdb lists one record per CDR3 protein. The sample has around 170,000 distinct CDR3 sequences, 50% to 75% seen once. Unsorted whole blood yielded blood RNA, and germline DNA was extracted as well. A roughly 4-milliliter peripheral blood sample was collected before surgery. These data are taken from a study of tumor-infiltrating lymphocytes in primary liver carcinoma. Across the whole study: The cohort consisted of patients whose primary liver carcinoma was surgically resected. Yields of productive TCRbeta reads ranged from roughly 3.5 to 7.13 million per sample and were similar across tissue types. The patient group consisted of men and women aged 30 to 69 years.

Trimming removed 5 bases at V and 4 bases at J, with 12 bases between. Looked up from germline, CDR1 is MNHEY and CDR2 is SVGAGI. CDR3 length equals 13 residues. The specimen was peripheral blood. The chain joins TRBV6-5 to TRBJ2-7; D is uncertain. This TCR was recovered from a man aged 35-49 years with primary liver carcinoma and hepatitis B virus infection. The CDR3 bases are TGTGCCAGCAGTACGTGGGCAGATTACGAGCAGTACTTC. It specifies CASSTWADYEQYF.